A selection of T cell receptor beta chains follows, all from one sample in a study of shared clonotypes between healthy human individuals. Produced via immunoSEQ multiplex PCR; TCRdb's table is partial and in-frame only. The top ten hold more than 0.1% of the sample, which has more than 2 million clones, 85% to 95% seen once. The sequenced sample was naive CD4+ T cells sorted from blood. These receptors were collected from a young man in good health. Both conserved end residues are part of each CDR3. D genes are given only for firm matches. Clone size appears in some rows only: once, few, many, or a class for an expanded clone.

>TRBV6-1|TRBJ1-2|.|.|14
TGTGCCAGCAGTGAAGCGTGGGTAGGAGGGGGCTACACCTTC
CASSEAWVGGGYTF
>TRBV20-1|TRBJ2-5|.|.|11
TGCAGTGCCCTCTACGGGGAGACCCAGTACTTC
CSALYGETQYF
>TRBV29-1|TRBJ1-1|.|.|14
TGCAGCGTTGGACGCCAAAACGTTAACACTGAAGCTTTCTTT
CSVGRQNVNTEAFF
>TRBV28|TRBJ1-2|.|TRBD1|15
TGTGCCAGCACCTTCGGACAGGACTTTTACTATGGCTACACCTTC
CASTFGQDFYYGYTF
>TRBV19|TRBJ1-5|.|TRBD1|15
TGTGCCAGTACCCAGGGGGGTTATAGCAATCAGCCCCAGCATTTT
CASTQGGYSNQPQHF
>TRBV19|TRBJ2-7|.|TRBD1|16
TGTGCCAGTAGTGTTCCGGGACAGGGGTCCTCCTACGAGCAGTACTTC
CASSVPGQGSSYEQYF
>TRBV15|TRBJ2-7|.|.|16
TGTGCCACCAGCAGAGATATGATCCAGGCAACCTACGAGCAGTACTTC
CATSRDMIQATYEQYF
>TRBV30|TRBJ2-3|.|.|13
TGTGCCTGGAAAGTCGAGCCTGAAGATACGCAGTATTTT
CAWKVEPEDTQYF
>TRBV2|TRBJ1-4|.|.|14
TGTGCCAGCAGTGAAGGGACATTGGCAGAAAAACTGTTTTTT
CASSEGTLAEKLFF
>TRBV28|TRBJ2-7|.|TRBD2|15
TGTGCCAGCAGCGCCGGGACTAGCGGTTCCTACGAGCAGTACTTC
CASSAGTSGSYEQYF
>TRBV10-3|TRBJ2-5|.|.|11
TGTGCCATCAGGAATGAAGAGACCCAGTACTTC
CAIRNEETQYF
>TRBV9|TRBJ2-5|.|.|15
TGTGCCAGCAGCGAGGGAGGGGGTGCGGGAGAGACCCAGTACTTC
CASSEGGGAGETQYF
>TRBV7-2|TRBJ2-5|.|.|13
TGTGCCAGCAGCCCTCCAAACCAAGAGACCCAGTACTTC
CASSPPNQETQYF
>TRBV6-1|TRBJ2-1|.|TRBD2|14
TGTGCCAGTAAACTAGCGGGGGGATACAATGAGCAGTTCTTC
CASKLAGGYNEQFF
>TRBV2|TRBJ1-1|.|.|14
TGTGCCAGCAACCGAAACGGATTGAGCACTGAAGCTTTCTTT
CASNRNGLSTEAFF
>TRBV5-5|TRBJ2-7|.|.|15
TGTGCCAGCAGCTTGACAGCCGGACAACCCCAGGATTGGTACTTC
CASSLTAGQPQDWYF
>TRBV6-1|TRBJ2-5|.|.|12
TGTGCCAGCAATCTCAAGGCAGGGACCCAGTACTTC
CASNLKAGTQYF
>TRBV30|TRBJ2-7|.|.|11
TGTGCCTGGAGCGATGAGGGGAGGCGGTACTTC
CAWSDEGRRYF
>TRBV5-1|TRBJ2-5|.|TRBD1|15
TGCGCCAGCAGCTTAGGGACAGTAAGGCAAGAGACCCAGTACTTC
CASSLGTVRQETQYF
>TRBV29-1|TRBJ2-3|.|.|13
TGCAGCGTGGGCCCGGGGCTGACAGATACGCAGTATTTT
CSVGPGLTDTQYF
>TRBV7-9|TRBJ1-1|once|.|12
TGTGCCAGCAGCCCCGGTTTGGCTGAAGCTTTCTTT
CASSPGLAEAFF
>TRBV10-1|TRBJ2-2|.|TRBD2|15
TGCGCCAGCCTGAGCGGGAGGCCGAACACCGGGGAGCTGTTTTTT
CASLSGRPNTGELFF
>TRBV10-3|TRBJ2-3|.|.|17
TGTGCCATCAGTGGACCTAGCGAGAAACCCTTTGCAGATACGCAGTATTTT
CAISGPSEKPFADTQYF
>TRBV29-1|TRBJ2-3|once|.|14
TGCAGCGCCTGGGACGGAGCAAAGCGGGATACGCAGTATTTT
CSAWDGAKRDTQYF
>TRBV29-1|TRBJ2-7|.|.|13
TGCAGCGTTGAGGAGCGGAACTCCTACGAGCAGTACTTC
CSVEERNSYEQYF
>TRBV14|TRBJ1-2|.|.|15
TGTGCCAGCAGCCAAGGAACAGGGCGGACCTATGGCTACACCTTC
CASSQGTGRTYGYTF
>TRBV5-1|TRBJ1-1|.|.|13
TGCGCCAGCAGCTTAGGCGGGGGCACTGAAGCTTTCTTT
CASSLGGGTEAFF
>TRBV10-3|TRBJ1-5|once|.|16
TGTGCCATCAGTGAGAGTAACCCGGGCGAAAATCAGCCCCAGCATTTT
CAISESNPGENQPQHF
>TRBV5-1|TRBJ2-1|.|.|16
TGCGCCAGCAGCTTGGGGGCAGGGAGCTCCTACAATGAGCAGTTCTTC
CASSLGAGSSYNEQFF
>TRBV4-1|TRBJ1-1|.|TRBD1|15
TGCGCCAGCAGCCGAGCCGGGACAGGGAACACTGAAGCTTTCTTT
CASSRAGTGNTEAFF
>TRBV6-5|TRBJ2-7|.|.|13
TGTGCCAGCAACCGGCAGGGGGGCTACGAGCAGTACTTC
CASNRQGGYEQYF
>TRBV5-5|TRBJ2-1|.|TRBD2|16
TGTGCCAGCAGCTTGGCCAGGACTAGCGGGAACCATGAGCAGTTCTTC
CASSLARTSGNHEQFF
>TRBV4-1|TRBJ2-2|.|.|14
TGCGCCAGCAGCCGCGGGGCGAACACCGGGGAGCTGTTTTTT
CASSRGANTGELFF
>TRBV5-6|TRBJ2-3|.|.|14
TGTGCCAGCAGCTTACGGGCCGGGCCAGATACGCAGTATTTT
CASSLRAGPDTQYF
>TRBV6-1|TRBJ2-1|few|TRBD1|14
TGTGCCAGCAGGGCCGGGACAGCCTACAATGAGCAGTTCTTC
CASRAGTAYNEQFF
>TRBV18|TRBJ2-6|.|.|15
TGTGCCAGCTCCCAAATATCTGCTGGGGCCAACGTCCTGACTTTC
CASSQISAGANVLTF
>TRBV4-1|TRBJ1-4|.|.|16
TGCGCCAGCAGCCAAGATCTTACGGTTATTGCGGAAAAACTGTTTTTT
CASSQDLTVIAEKLFF
>TRBV5-4|TRBJ2-1|once|TRBD2|16
TGTGCCAGCAGCTTGGGGGGTAGCGGGAGATACAATGAGCAGTTCTTC
CASSLGGSGRYNEQFF
>TRBV21-1|TRBJ1-2|.|.|15
TGTGCCAGCAGCCAAGAGCCAGGGGGATTCTATGGCTACACCTTC
CASSQEPGGFYGYTF
>TRBV12-5|TRBJ2-7|.|.|13
TGTGCTAGTGCCAAGGACAGCTCCTACGAGCAGTACTTC
CASAKDSSYEQYF
>TRBV19|TRBJ2-7|.|.|14
TGTGCCAGTAGTATAACGGCGAGCTCCTACGAGCAGTACTTC
CASSITASSYEQYF
>TRBV5-4|TRBJ2-1|.|.|16
TGTGCCAGCAGCTTCTCGGTAGGGGAGAATTACAATGAGCAGTTCTTC
CASSFSVGENYNEQFF
>TRBV5-6|TRBJ2-1|once|TRBD1|17
TGTGCCAGCAGCTTACCCGGGACAGGGAGCTCCTACAATGAGCAGTTCTTC
CASSLPGTGSSYNEQFF
>TRBV28|TRBJ2-2|.|TRBD2|15
TGTGCCAGCATCTCTAGCGGGGGTGCTTTTCGGGAGCTGTTTTTT
CASISSGGAFRELFF
>TRBV19|TRBJ2-3|once|TRBD2|15
TGTGCCAGTAGTACCGGGACTAGCGGCACAGATACGCAGTATTTT
CASSTGTSGTDTQYF